The rows below give T cell receptor beta chains drawn from one sample of a study of T cells in Graves' hyperthyroidism and ophthalmopathy. In TCRdb, the multiplex PCR reads were re-called with MiXCR into one record per CDR3 protein. The sample shows hundreds of thousands of distinct CDR3 sequences, around 14% of them seen only once. Sequencing used blood. These receptors all come from a woman aged 18-29 years with Graves' hyperthyroidism that later progressed to Graves' ophthalmopathy. Both conserved end residues are part of each CDR3. Each record gives: D gene, J gene, clone size, V gene, CDR3 DNA, CDR3 protein. D genes are given only for firm matches. Clone sizes are given selectively: once, few, many, or a class where the clone is expanded.

>TRBD2|TRBJ2-1|many|TRBV7-8
TGTGCCAGCAGCTTAGATACTAGCGGGAGGGGCAATGAGCAGTTCTTC
CASSLDTSGRGNEQFF
>-|TRBJ2-2|-|TRBV15
TGTGCCACCAGCAGAGAAGACCCCGGGGAGCTGTTTTTT
CATSREDPGELFF
>-|TRBJ1-4|-|TRBV9
TGTGCCAGCAGCGTACGGGGAGGAAACCATGAAAAACTGTTTTTT
CASSVRGGNHEKLFF
>TRBD2|TRBJ2-2|-|TRBV5-6
TGTGCCAGCAGCTTGGCATGGGGGGGTTTGAACACCGGGGAGCTGTTTTTT
CASSLAWGGLNTGELFF
>TRBD2|TRBJ2-2|many|TRBV24-1
TGTGCCACCAGTGGGGCGGGAGTAGGGACCGGGGAGCTGTTTTTT
CATSGAGVGTGELFF
>-|TRBJ2-1|many|TRBV20-1
TGCAGTGCTTCTCACGGGAGCTCCTACAATGAGCAGTTCTTC
CSASHGSSYNEQFF
>TRBD1|TRBJ2-7|-|TRBV7-7
TGTGCTAGCAGCCCCCACCCGGGACAGAACTACGAGCAGTACTTC
CASSPHPGQNYEQYF
>TRBD1|TRBJ1-2|-|TRBV2
TGTGCCAGCACCGTAGGACAGGGAGTAAACTATGGCTACACCTTC
CASTVGQGVNYGYTF
>TRBD1|TRBJ1-2|many|TRBV2
TGTGCCAGCAGGGCCGGGACAGGGTTGAGTTATGGCTACACCTTC
CASRAGTGLSYGYTF
>TRBD1|TRBJ1-4|-|TRBV27
TGTGCCAGCAGTTCTCGTTCGGGACAGTTTAATGAAAAACTGTTTTTT
CASSSRSGQFNEKLFF
>-|TRBJ2-1|-|TRBV5-1
TGCGCCAGCACTATAGGTATAAGCTCCTACAATGAGCAGTTCTTC
CASTIGISSYNEQFF
>-|TRBJ2-3|many|TRBV20-1
TGCAGTGCTAGAGATTACACCCGACAGTTCACAGATACGCAGTATTTT
CSARDYTRQFTDTQYF
>TRBD2|TRBJ2-5|many|TRBV28
TGTGCCAGCAGATCTAGCGGGACCCAAGAGACCCAGTACTTC
CASRSSGTQETQYF
>-|TRBJ1-1|many|TRBV2
TGTGCCAGCAGTGGAGTAGACAGGTCCGAAGCTTTCTTT
CASSGVDRSEAFF
>TRBD1|TRBJ1-5|few|TRBV2
TGTGCCAGCAGTCGGCTGGTAGGGGGCGGACAGCCCCAGCATTTT
CASSRLVGGGQPQHF
>TRBD1|TRBJ1-1|many|TRBV27
TGTGCCAGCAGTTTAGAGGGACAGGTCGGCGCTGAAGCTTTCTTT
CASSLEGQVGAEAFF
>-|TRBJ2-7|few|TRBV19
TGTGCCAGTAGTTCTCGGGACACCTACGAGCAGTACTTC
CASSSRDTYEQYF
>-|TRBJ2-7|many|TRBV11-2
TGTGCCAGCAGCTCGACTGAGCGGCTCTCCTACGAGCAGTACTTC
CASSSTERLSYEQYF
>-|TRBJ2-2|many|TRBV6-1
TGTGCCAGCAGCCCCGGGGGGCGGGAGTACACCGGGGAGCTGTTTTTT
CASSPGGREYTGELFF
>TRBD1|TRBJ1-5|many|TRBV7-8
TGTGCCAGCAGCCTACCCTCGCTGAGGCAGGGGGCTTGGAATCAGCCCCAGCATTTT
CASSLPSLRQGAWNQPQHF
>TRBD2|TRBJ2-1|many|TRBV20-1
TGCAGTGCTAGGTTGCGGGAGTTCTACAATGAGCAGTTCTTC
CSARLREFYNEQFF
>TRBD2|TRBJ2-2|-|TRBV13
TGTGCCAGCGGGGGGGCCGGGGAGCTGTTTTTT
CASGGAGELFF
>TRBD1|TRBJ2-1|once|TRBV27
TGTGCCAGCAGTTTAGTGGGACAGGGGGCGTGGAATGAGCAGTTCTTC
CASSLVGQGAWNEQFF
>-|TRBJ1-3|-|TRBV7-7
TGTGCTAGCAGCCTTCGTATCGGAAACACCATACATTTT
CASSLRIGNTIHF
>TRBD1|TRBJ1-2|-|TRBV30
TGTGCCTGGAGCCCCGGGACAGGGGCTTATGGCTACACCTTC
CAWSPGTGAYGYTF
>-|TRBJ2-5|many|TRBV28
TGTGCCAGCAGTTTTGGACGCGACAGTACCTTCCAAGAGACCCAGTACTTC
CASSFGRDSTFQETQYF
>TRBD1|TRBJ2-7|many|TRBV20-1
TGCAGTGCTCATAAAAGGGGGACAGAAACCTACGAGCAGTACTTC
CSAHKRGTETYEQYF
>-|TRBJ1-5|-|TRBV6-1
TGTGCCAGCAGCCGGAATCAGCCCCAGCATTTT
CASSRNQPQHF